The 27 T cell receptor beta chains in this list originate from one sample, sequenced in a study of T cell responses to AZD1222 COVID-19 vaccine. The protocol was immunoSEQ multiplex PCR, while the TCRdb copy is restricted to in-frame clones and leaves out a portion. Seen here are some 200,000 clones, roughly 92% observed once, and the top ten hold 1.5% to 2%. The source was peripheral blood, collected 28 days after the second AZD1222 dose. These receptors were obtained from an adult who received the AZD1222 COVID-19 vaccine.

The gene calls are TRBV4-3 and TRBJ1-5; tentative D call: TRBD1 (6 bases). V dropped 0 bases and J dropped 7 bases, with 22 bases sitting between them. Germline lookup yields CDR1 LGHNA and CDR2 YSLEER. This CDR3 has 18 residues. The CDR3 DNA reads TGCGCCAGCAGCCAAGATTTGGGGGGCTCCCCGGGTAGGCAGCCCCAGCATTTT. It is translated as CASSQDLGGSPGRQPQHF.

This chain connects TRBV14 to TRBJ2-7; D gene uncertain. This CDR3 is built from 14 residues. Trimming pared 4 bases from V and 7 bases from J, leaving 17 bases between. Per germline, CDR1 SGHDN and CDR2 FVKESK. The CDR3 nucleotides read TGTGCCAGCAGCCCGATGACTGACTCCTGGGAGCAGTACTTC. This encodes CASSPMTDSWEQYF.

The rearrangement joins TRBV29-1 to TRBJ1-1, with 8 positions matching TRBD1. V lost 3 bases, J lost 5 bases, and 11 bases stayed unmatched. This CDR3 spans 15 amino acids. Germline CDR1 reads SQVTM; CDR2 reads ANQGSEA. The CDR3 spells CSVEGWTGWGTEAFF. CDR3 nucleotides: TGCAGCGTTGAGGGGTGGACAGGGTGGGGTACTGAAGCTTTCTTT.

The rearrangement uses TRBV24-1 and TRBJ1-2; D ambiguous. Between the trimmed V and J ends, which lost 6 bases and 2 bases, there was a span of 12 bases. Per germline, CDR1 KGHDR and CDR2 SFDVKD. This CDR3 spans 14 amino acids. CDR3 coding DNA: TGTGCCACCAGTCCCCTGACAATGAACTATGGCTACACCTTC. It translates to CATSPLTMNYGYTF.

The CDR3 nucleotides read TGTGCCAGCAGCCAGGGGGACAGATCAACTAATGAAAAACTGTTTTTT. Translation: CASSQGDRSTNEKLFF. The V call is TRBV4-2, the J call TRBJ1-4; 7 nucleotides agree with TRBD1. The germline gives CDR1 LGHNA, CDR2 YNFKEQ. The CDR3 is 16 amino acids. The V segment lost 3 bases and the J segment 0 bases; nucleotides outside the gene matches: 4.

This chain links TRBV18 with TRBJ1-4; tentatively, D is TRBD1 (6 bases). This CDR3 spans 15 amino acids. Germline V lookup: CDR1 KGHSH, CDR2 LQKENI. V lost 2 bases to trimming and J lost 6 bases, with 13 bases between them. DNA for the CDR3: TGTGCCAGCTCACCAGACTCAGGGGCTGATGAAAAACTGTTTTTT. Amino acids: CASSPDSGADEKLFF. Variable domain in full (rest from reference TRBV18 and TRBJ1-4): NAGVMQNPRHLVRRRGQEARLRCSPMKGHSHVYWYRQLPEEGLKFMVYLQKENIIDESGMPKERFSAEFPKEGPSILRIQQVVRGDSAAYFCASSPDSGADEKLFFGSGTQLSVL.

This clone appeared a single time. The chain uses TRBV4-1 and TRBJ1-3; no reliable D call. V lost 0 bases to trimming and J lost 0 bases, with 9 bases between them. The CDR3 totals 16 residues. The germline CDR1 and CDR2 sequences are MGHRA and YSYEKL. DNA for the CDR3: TGCGCCAGCAGCCAAGATTTTGGAATCTCTGGAAACACCATATATTTT. Its translation is CASSQDFGISGNTIYF.

This clone was recorded once. This chain connects TRBV10-2 to TRBJ2-1; D ambiguous. V was clipped by 3 bases and J by 0 bases, with 9 bases between them. Germline V lookup: CDR1 WSHSY, CDR2 SAAADI. This CDR3 is 15 amino acids long. The CDR3 DNA is TGCGCCAGCAGTGAATCGGAGAGCTCCTACAATGAGCAGTTCTTC. This sequence encodes CASSESESSYNEQFF.

CDR3 sequence reads: CASSQGLWASETQYF. The DNA for the CDR3 is TGCGCCAGCAGCCAAGGACTGTGGGCGTCGGAGACCCAGTACTTC. The chain links TRBV4-1 to TRBJ2-5; D gene ambiguous. The CDR3 runs to 15 residues. Germline CDR1 is MGHRA and CDR2 is YSYEKL. The germline V and J ends were trimmed by 1 base and 5 bases, with 14 bases remaining between them.

V usage is TRBV18 and J usage is TRBJ2-5; D is tentatively TRBD1 or TRBD2 (5 bases each). The CDR3 loop spans 14 amino acids. The V end lost 6 bases, the J end lost 5 bases, and 16 bases lay between the germline ends. Germline assignment: CDR1 KGHSH and CDR2 LQKENI. The CDR3 protein is CASSPMWGMETQYF. CDR3 in DNA: TGTGCCAGCTCCCCAATGTGGGGGATGGAGACCCAGTACTTC.

The rearrangement links TRBV5-1 to TRBJ1-1; D perhaps matches TRBD1 (5 bases). CDR1 is SGHRS, CDR2 YFSETQ, per germline. V was trimmed by 4 bases and J by 3 bases, leaving 13 bases between them. This CDR3 has 14 amino acids. The CDR3 reads CASSGRGGDTEAFF. CDR3 DNA sequence: TGCGCCAGCAGCGGGAGGGGTGGGGACACTGAAGCTTTCTTT. Variable domain in full (rest from reference TRBV5-1 and TRBJ1-1): KAGVTQTPRYLIKTRGQQVTLSCSPISGHRSVSWYQQTPGQGLQFLFEYFSETQRNKGNFPGRFSGRQFSNSRSEMNVSTLELGDSALYLCASSGRGGDTEAFFGQGTRLTVV.

The J gene is TRBJ2-3, the V gene TRBV7-9; D ambiguous. Germline CDR1 reads SEHNR; CDR2 reads FQNEAQ (reference sequence). The CDR3 is 14 residues long. V was pared by 5 bases and J by 4 bases, with 13 bases between. The CDR3 reads CASSLMQSADTQYF. In nucleotides, the CDR3 is TGTGCCAGCAGCCTAATGCAAAGCGCAGATACGCAGTATTTT.

The rearrangement joins TRBV9 to TRBJ1-2; possible D gene TRBD1, 6 bases. The CDR3 has 13 residues. Trimming shortened V by 4 bases and J by 8 bases, and 15 bases separated the two germline ends. CDR1 and CDR2 (germline): SGDLS, YYNGEE. The CDR3 DNA reads as TGTGCCAGCAGCTCAGGGGAAAGAGTGGGCTACACCTTC. This translates into CASSSGERVGYTF. Full variable domain (missing parts from reference TRBV9 and TRBJ1-2): DSGVTQTPKHLITATGQRVTLRCSPRSGDLSVYWYQQSLDQGLQFLIQYYNGEERAKGNILERFSAQQFPDLHSELNLSSLELGDSALYFCASSSGERVGYTFGSGTRLTVV.

This clone appeared once. The chain carries TRBV5-1 and TRBJ1-6; 7 nucleotides match TRBD1. This CDR3 has 15 amino acids. Germline lookup yields CDR1 SGHRS and CDR2 YFSETQ. Losses at the gene ends were 0 bases for V and 7 bases for J; bases not matched to a gene: 4. This CDR3 reads CASSLGTGENSPLHF. The CDR3 coding sequence is TGCGCCAGCAGCTTGGGGACAGGAGAAAATTCACCCCTCCACTTT.

CDR3 sequence (DNA): TGTGCCTGGAGTGTAGACCTGAACTCCTATAATTCACCCCTCCACTTT. Encoded protein: CAWSVDLNSYNSPLHF. This chain links TRBV30 with TRBJ1-6; no firm D call. Germline-derived CDR1 and CDR2 are GTSNPN and SVGIG (reference sequence). This CDR3 region has 16 residues. Trimming removed 0 bases from V and 0 bases from J, with 9 bases in between.

Points on this clone: Other DNA sequences within the sample encode an identical CDR3. This chain links TRBV12-3 or TRBV12-4 with TRBJ2-4, with D possibly matching TRBD2 (6 bases). The CDR3 consists of 13 residues. The V end lost 3 bases, the J end lost 5 bases, and 8 bases lay between the germline ends. As DNA, the CDR3 is TGTGCCAGCAGTTTGGGCGGGGAAAACATTCAGTACTTC. This translates into CASSLGGENIQYF.

The gene calls are TRBV15 and TRBJ1-2, with D tentatively TRBD1 (6 bases). CDR1 LNHNV and CDR2 YYDKDF come from the germline V gene (reference sequence). V gave up 0 bases and J gave up 9 bases, with 11 bases separating them. The CDR3 covers 13 residues. CDR3 nucleotide sequence: TGTGCCACCAGCAGAGATCGGGGGGCAAGCTACACCTTC. This encodes CATSRDRGASYTF.

The chain links TRBV6-5 to TRBJ1-5; 8 bases are shared with TRBD1. The CDR3 is 14 amino acids. The J segment lost 4 bases and the V segment lost 8 bases, leaving 7 bases of the junction unmatched. Germline V CDR1 and CDR2: MNHEY, SVGAGI. The CDR3 is CASHGGQVNQPQHF. The CDR3 bases are TGTGCCAGCCACGGGGGACAGGTTAATCAGCCCCAGCATTTT.

Note on this clone: A read error may account for a junction end that differs from germline. This chain joins TRBV9 and TRBJ2-1; TRBD2 matches at 13 bases. The CDR3 is made up of 14 amino acids. In germline, CDR1 is SGDLS, CDR2 YYNGEE. DNA for the CDR3: TGTGCCAACAGCAATAGACTAGCGGGGGGCCCAAAGTTCTTC. Amino acid sequence: CANSNRLAGGPKFF.

The table lists this clone with a count of one. The chain has TRBV7-8 and TRBJ2-1, with D possibly being TRBD1 (6 bases). Germline CDR1 is SGHVS and CDR2 is FQNEAQ. CDR3 size: 13 residues. Trimming shortened V by 2 bases and J by 4 bases, and 6 bases separated the two germline ends. The CDR3 is CASSLQGYNEQFF. The CDR3 DNA reads as TGTGCCAGCAGCTTACAGGGGTACAATGAGCAGTTCTTC.

This chain links TRBV9 with TRBJ1-6; no clear D gene. Germline V CDR1 and CDR2: SGDLS, YYNGEE. Deletions cut 4 bases from V and 4 bases from J, with 12 bases between. The length of the CDR3 is 15 residues. As DNA, the CDR3 is TGTGCCAGCAGCCCATCTCCCGGGTATAATTCACCCCTCCACTTT. Translated, it gives CASSPSPGYNSPLHF.

The V gene is TRBV4-3, the J gene TRBJ2-1; TRBD2 matches at 7 bases. With 4 bases clipped from V and 7 bases from J, the junction kept 13 bases outside the gene matches. This CDR3 has 16 amino acids. Germline V gives CDR1 LGHNA, CDR2 YSLEER. CDR3 nucleotide sequence: TGCGCCAGCAGCCGGTCCCTCGGGACTAACGCGAATGAGCAGTTCTTC. Translating it yields CASSRSLGTNANEQFF.

V gene TRBV7-9 combines with J gene TRBJ1-5; tentative D call: TRBD1 (6 bases). This CDR3 is 17 amino acids long. V was trimmed by 1 base and J by 6 bases, leaving 19 bases between them. CDR1 SEHNR and CDR2 FQNEAQ come from the germline V gene (reference sequence). CDR3 sequence (DNA): TGTGCCAGCAGCTTAGAAGGATCTGGGGGCCGAGGTCAGCCCCAGCATTTT. The encoded protein is CASSLEGSGGRGQPQHF. Combining the CDR3 with reference TRBV7-9 and TRBJ1-5 gives the whole variable domain DTGVSQNPRHKITKRGQNVTFRCDPISEHNRLYWYRQTLGQGPEFLTYFQNEAQLEKSRLLSDRFSAERPKGSFSTLEIQRTEQGDSAMYLCASSLEGSGGRGQPQHFGDGTRLSIL.

The V and J genes are TRBV7-9 and TRBJ2-3, with 9 positions matching TRBD2. This CDR3 is 15 amino acids long. Trimming at V came to 6 bases and at J to 6 bases, leaving 10 bases not matched to a gene. Looked up from germline, CDR1 is SEHNR and CDR2 is FQNEAQ (reference sequence). The CDR3 DNA follows: TGTGCCAGCAGGCATACTAGCGGGCCGTGGGATACGCAGTATTTT. This encodes CASRHTSGPWDTQYF.

The chain is built from TRBV19 and TRBJ2-7; D is possibly TRBD1 or TRBD2 (5 bases each). V lost 5 bases and J lost 4, with 15 bases in between. Germline values: CDR1 LNHDA, CDR2 SQIVND (reference sequence). The CDR3 covers 14 residues. CDR3 coding DNA: TGTGCCAGTAGTCCGCCTGGGGGAAAATACGAGCAGTACTTC. It translates to CASSPPGGKYEQYF.

The rearrangement links TRBV11-2 to TRBJ2-7; D may be TRBD1 or TRBD2 (5 bases each). Germline assignment: CDR1 SGHAT and CDR2 FQNNGV. The CDR3 runs to 15 residues. V lost 3 bases, J lost 2 bases, and 14 bases lay in between. Here the CDR3 reads CASSFRRDVAYEQYF. Written as DNA, the CDR3 is TGTGCCAGCAGCTTTAGAAGGGACGTCGCCTACGAGCAGTACTTC.

The genes are TRBV19 and TRBJ2-7, with TRBD2 identical over 8 bases. Germline loops: CDR1 LNHDA, CDR2 SQIVND (reference sequence). The trim removed 2 bases at V and 3 bases at J, leaving 6 bases unmatched. The CDR3 length is 15 residues. CDR3 coding DNA: TGTGCCAGTAGTATACGGGGGGGCGCAAGCTACGAGCAGTACTTC. Translated, it gives CASSIRGGASYEQYF. Complete variable domain (other parts from reference TRBV19 and TRBJ2-7): DGGITQSPKYLFRKEGQNVTLSCEQNLNHDAMYWYRQDPGQGLRLIYYSQIVNDFQKGDIAEGYSVSREKKESFPLTVTSAQKNPTAFYLCASSIRGGASYEQYFGPGTRLTVT.